This is a list of T cell receptor beta chains from one sample in a study of human T cells and chemical hapten exposure. TCRdb fed the RACE reads into MiXCR, producing one record per CDR3 protein. Of roughly 38,000 distinct CDR3 sequences in the sample, approximately 12% are singletons; the top ten hold more than 1.5%. The sequences come from whole blood, collected in connection with sensitization to the hapten diphenylcyclopropenone (DPC). The receptor source for this set is a woman aged 35 to 49 with alopecia areata. Some clones in this sample may be carry-over from other donors' samples. CDR3s include the opening cysteine and the closing phenylalanine or tryptophan. The order of the fields is V gene, D gene, J gene, clone size, CDR3 protein, CDR3 DNA. D genes are given only for firm matches. Expanded clones get a size class; other rows say once, few or many, or leave the size out.

>TRBV11-2|TRBD2|TRBJ2-7|few
CASSFAIAGGEQYF
TGTGCCAGCAGCTTTGCAATAGCGGGCGGCGAGCAGTACTTC
>TRBV7-9|TRBD1|TRBJ1-2|many
CASSQQGPQTYGYTF
TGTGCCAGCAGCCAACAGGGGCCGCAGACTTATGGCTACACCTTC
>TRBV3-1|.|TRBJ2-5|many
CASSRAPQETQYF
TGTGCCAGCAGCCGGGCCCCCCAAGAGACCCAGTACTTC
>TRBV3-1|.|TRBJ2-7|many
CASSQVPDRLYEQYF
TGTGCCAGCAGCCAAGTTCCGGACAGACTCTACGAGCAGTACTTC
>TRBV30|.|TRBJ2-7|.
CAWSIDYEQYF
TGTGCCTGGAGTATCGACTACGAGCAGTACTTC
>TRBV10-3|TRBD1|TRBJ1-5|.
CAMGQPNQPQHF
TGTGCCATGGGACAGCCAAATCAGCCCCAGCATTTT
>TRBV27|.|TRBJ1-2|many
CASSLSGGGEGYTF
TGTGCCAGCAGTTTATCTGGGGGAGGAGAAGGCTACACCTTC
>TRBV6-2/TRBV6-3|.|TRBJ1-1|many
CASRDTANTEAFF
TGTGCCAGCAGGGACACAGCGAACACTGAAGCTTTCTTT
>TRBV11-3|.|TRBJ1-4|.
CASSLGSLAEKLFF
TGTGCCAGCAGCTTAGGCTCCTTGGCGGAAAAACTGTTTTTT
>TRBV5-1|.|TRBJ2-5|many
CASSSSGALQETQYF
TGCGCCAGCAGCTCCTCAGGGGCCCTCCAAGAGACCCAGTACTTC
>TRBV28|.|TRBJ1-2|.
CASSLYVKSGYTF
TGTGCCAGCAGTTTGTACGTTAAATCTGGCTACACCTTC
>TRBV21-1|.|TRBJ2-1|medium-sized
CASSHQVRTGRNEQFF
TGTGCCAGCAGCCACCAGGTTAGGACAGGGCGGAATGAGCAGTTCTTC
>TRBV10-2|.|TRBJ2-5|many
CASSGVGGGVETQYF
TGCGCCAGCAGTGGGGTCGGAGGGGGTGTGGAGACCCAGTACTTC
>TRBV10-3|TRBD2|TRBJ2-3|.
CAISDGTSGPSTDTQYF
TGTGCCATCAGTGATGGTACTAGCGGGCCGAGCACAGATACGCAGTATTTT
>TRBV29-1|.|TRBJ1-1|many
CSVVLLSTEAFF
TGCAGCGTTGTATTGCTGAGCACTGAAGCTTTCTTT
>TRBV27|.|TRBJ2-5|many
CASSWDYQETQYF
TGTGCCAGCAGTTGGGACTACCAAGAGACCCAGTACTTC
>TRBV7-9|.|TRBJ2-5|.
CASSLVVSQETQYF
TGTGCCAGCAGCTTAGTCGTCAGTCAAGAGACCCAGTACTTC
>TRBV29-1|TRBD2|TRBJ2-3|.
CSVLLRENTQYF
TGCAGCGTGCTCTTGCGGGAGAATACGCAGTATTTT
>TRBV11-3|TRBD2|TRBJ2-1|few
CANSLAGGYNEQFF
TGTGCCAACAGTCTAGCGGGGGGCTACAATGAGCAGTTCTTC
>TRBV12-3/TRBV12-4|.|TRBJ1-2|many
CASSSVGGLDGYTF
TGTGCCAGCAGTTCGGTGGGGGGCTTGGATGGCTACACCTTC
>TRBV20-1|.|TRBJ2-3|many
CSARRGGATDTQYF
TGCAGTGCTCGCAGGGGGGGGGCGACAGATACGCAGTATTTT
>TRBV28|TRBD1|TRBJ2-7|.
CASKQQGPPYEQYF
TGTGCCAGCAAGCAACAGGGGCCCCCCTACGAGCAGTACTTC
>TRBV29-1|.|TRBJ1-1|many
CSVRASVNTEAFF
TGCAGCGTCAGAGCCTCGGTGAACACTGAAGCTTTCTTT
>TRBV29-1|TRBD1|TRBJ2-5|many
CSYGTEQETQYF
TGCAGCTACGGGACAGAGCAAGAGACCCAGTACTTC
>TRBV11-2|.|TRBJ2-5|many
CASSFPGTGETQYF
TGTGCCAGCAGCTTCCCGGGCACGGGAGAGACCCAGTACTTC
>TRBV11-2|.|TRBJ2-5|few
CASSLDPKETQYF
TGTGCCAGCAGCTTAGATCCAAAAGAGACCCAGTACTTC
>TRBV2|.|TRBJ2-7|many
CASILSLQLEQYF
TGTGCCAGCATTTTAAGCCTTCAATTGGAGCAGTACTTC
>TRBV29-1|.|TRBJ1-1|few
CSVVDRTTEAFF
TGCAGCGTAGTCGACAGAACCACTGAAGCTTTCTTT
>TRBV5-1|.|TRBJ2-7|.
CASSWKGPWTYEQYF
TGCGCCAGCAGCTGGAAGGGACCCTGGACCTACGAGCAGTACTTC
>TRBV28|TRBD2|TRBJ2-5|.
CASGTSGSEETQYF
TGTGCCAGCGGGACTAGCGGGTCTGAAGAGACCCAGTACTTC
>TRBV18|.|TRBJ1-1|many
CASSPGRLQSFEAFF
TGTGCCAGCTCACCAGGTCGTTTGCAGAGTTTTGAAGCTTTCTTT
>TRBV11-2|.|TRBJ2-3|few
CASSSPDTQYF
TGTGCCAGCAGCTCCCCGGATACGCAGTATTTT
>TRBV7-8|.|TRBJ1-1|.
CASSLDVSYTEAFF
TGTGCCAGCAGCTTAGACGTATCCTACACTGAAGCTTTCTTT
>TRBV21-1|.|TRBJ1-2|.
CASSKRGIDPPGAICGYTF
TGTGCCAGCAGCAAGAGGGGGATAGACCCCCCGGGGGCGATTTGTGGCTACACCTTC
>TRBV3-1|TRBD2|TRBJ2-7|many
CASSQGTSEPPYEQYF
TGTGCCAGCAGCCAAGGAACTAGCGAACCCCCCTACGAGCAGTACTTC
>TRBV3-1|.|TRBJ1-2|many
CASSQQAGWGYTF
TGTGCCAGCAGCCAACAAGCGGGCTGGGGCTACACCTTC
>TRBV7-2|.|TRBJ2-7|few
CASSLGLSYEQYF
TGTGCCAGCAGCTTAGGCCTCTCCTACGAGCAGTACTTC
>TRBV7-8|TRBD2|TRBJ2-7|many
CASSVERERREQYF
TGTGCCAGCAGCGTCGAGCGGGAGAGGCGCGAGCAGTACTTC
>TRBV20-1|TRBD2|TRBJ2-2|few
CSARTSGTDTGELFF
TGCAGTGCTCGGACTAGCGGGACCGACACCGGGGAGCTGTTTTTT
>TRBV20-1|TRBD2|TRBJ2-5|many
CSACRAGGQETQYF
TGCAGTGCTTGCCGGGCGGGGGGTCAAGAGACCCAGTACTTC
>TRBV18|.|TRBJ1-1|.
CASSPGDTEAFF
TGTGCCAGCTCACCAGGGGACACTGAAGCTTTCTTT
>TRBV28|.|TRBJ1-2|many
CARGRSYGYTF
TGTGCCAGGGGGAGAAGCTATGGCTACACCTTC
>TRBV7-2|TRBD1|TRBJ1-1|many
CASSFSGQGDTEAFF
TGTGCCAGCAGCTTTTCCGGACAGGGTGATACTGAAGCTTTCTTT
>TRBV4-1|TRBD2|TRBJ2-1|few
CASSQDGTSANSYNEQFF
TGCGCCAGCAGCCAAGATGGGACTAGCGCTAATTCCTACAATGAGCAGTTCTTC
>TRBV28|.|TRBJ2-1|.
CASSLPDHYNEQFF
TGTGCCAGCAGTCTTCCGGACCATTACAATGAGCAGTTCTTC
>TRBV28|TRBD1|TRBJ1-3|.
CASSPGTGSGNTIYF
TGTGCCAGCAGTCCTGGGACAGGGTCTGGAAACACCATATATTTT
>TRBV5-1|.|TRBJ1-1|.
CASSLTGNTEAFF
TGCGCCAGCAGCTTGACGGGGAACACTGAAGCTTTCTTT
>TRBV12-3/TRBV12-4|.|TRBJ2-2|many
CASSLGAGHGELFF
TGTGCCAGCAGTTTAGGGGCCGGTCACGGGGAGCTGTTTTTT
>TRBV6-5|.|TRBJ2-2|many
CASSYSRTKEGELFF
TGTGCCAGCAGTTACTCCCGGACCAAGGAGGGGGAGCTGTTTTTT
>TRBV3-1|.|TRBJ1-1|.
CASSHSASEAFF
TGTGCCAGCAGCCATTCAGCCTCTGAAGCTTTCTTT
>TRBV6-6|TRBD1|TRBJ1-2|many
CASSYSPGGDYGYTF
TGTGCCAGCAGTTACTCGCCAGGGGGGGACTATGGCTACACCTTC
>TRBV10-3|.|TRBJ1-2|.
CAISPDRYGYTF
TGTGCCATCAGCCCCGACAGATATGGCTACACCTTC
>TRBV11-2|.|TRBJ2-1|many
CASSLTPGANNEQFF
TGTGCCAGCAGCTTGACCCCTGGGGCCAACAATGAGCAGTTCTTC
>TRBV28|TRBD1|TRBJ1-1|few
CASSFRTGALNTEAFF
TGTGCCAGCAGTTTCAGGACAGGGGCGCTGAACACTGAAGCTTTCTTT
>TRBV9|.|TRBJ2-6|few
CASSSMSSGANVLTF
TGTGCCAGCAGCTCCATGTCGTCTGGGGCCAACGTCCTGACTTTC
>TRBV27|.|TRBJ2-1|many
CASSLLGSGLGGNEQFF
TGTGCCAGCAGTTTACTAGGGTCTGGACTAGGGGGAAATGAGCAGTTCTTC
>TRBV7-9|.|TRBJ1-4|many
CASSLTETTNEKLFF
TGTGCCAGCAGCTTAACTGAAACAACTAATGAAAAACTGTTTTTT
>TRBV29-1|.|TRBJ2-3|many
CSVGRRVVDTQYF
TGCAGCGTTGGGAGGCGGGTGGTAGATACGCAGTATTTT
>TRBV25-1|.|TRBJ1-6|.
CAEVPGRVKSPLHF
TGTGCAGAAGTTCCGGGCAGGGTCAAATCACCCCTCCACTTT